This entry describes one T cell receptor beta chain. This specimen comes from a study of identifying expanded T cells in peripheral blood. Method: immunoSEQ multiplex PCR; TCRdb's copy keeps in-frame clones and lacks some. The table records about 58,000 clones, approximately 89% of them present only once. The CDR3 is 15 residues long. CDR1 GTSNPN and CDR2 SVGIG come from the germline V gene (reference sequence). V dropped 0 bases and J dropped 0 bases, with 11 bases sitting between them. The receptor was isolated from a person aged 18 to 75 in good health. The specimen sequenced was blood. This chain uses TRBV30 with TRBJ1-1, with D unclear. CDR3: CAWSVLDTLNTEAFF. In DNA, the CDR3 is TGTGCCTGGAGTGTACTTGACACCTTGAACACTGAAGCTTTCTTT.